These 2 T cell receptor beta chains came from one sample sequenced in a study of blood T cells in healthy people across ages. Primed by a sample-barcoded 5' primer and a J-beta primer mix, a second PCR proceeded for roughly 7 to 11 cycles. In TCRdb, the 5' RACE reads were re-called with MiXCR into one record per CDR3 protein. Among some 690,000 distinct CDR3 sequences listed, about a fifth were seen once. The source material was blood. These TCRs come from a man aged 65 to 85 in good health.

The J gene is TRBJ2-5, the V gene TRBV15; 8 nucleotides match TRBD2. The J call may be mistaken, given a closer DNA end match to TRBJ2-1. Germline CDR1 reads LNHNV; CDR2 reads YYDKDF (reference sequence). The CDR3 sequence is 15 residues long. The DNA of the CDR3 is TGTGCCACCAGCGGAATAGCGGGGACTTACAATGAGCAGTTCTTC. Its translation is CATSGIAGTYNEQFF.

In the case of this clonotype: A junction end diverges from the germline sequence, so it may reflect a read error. CDR3 protein: CASSLATLEAQYF. CDR3 nucleotide sequence: TGTGCCAGCAGCTTAGCGACCTTAGAGGCCCAGTACTTC. The V gene is TRBV7-6, the J gene TRBJ2-5, with no clear D. The germline V gene encodes CDR1 SGHVS and CDR2 FNYEAQ. The CDR3 runs to 13 residues.